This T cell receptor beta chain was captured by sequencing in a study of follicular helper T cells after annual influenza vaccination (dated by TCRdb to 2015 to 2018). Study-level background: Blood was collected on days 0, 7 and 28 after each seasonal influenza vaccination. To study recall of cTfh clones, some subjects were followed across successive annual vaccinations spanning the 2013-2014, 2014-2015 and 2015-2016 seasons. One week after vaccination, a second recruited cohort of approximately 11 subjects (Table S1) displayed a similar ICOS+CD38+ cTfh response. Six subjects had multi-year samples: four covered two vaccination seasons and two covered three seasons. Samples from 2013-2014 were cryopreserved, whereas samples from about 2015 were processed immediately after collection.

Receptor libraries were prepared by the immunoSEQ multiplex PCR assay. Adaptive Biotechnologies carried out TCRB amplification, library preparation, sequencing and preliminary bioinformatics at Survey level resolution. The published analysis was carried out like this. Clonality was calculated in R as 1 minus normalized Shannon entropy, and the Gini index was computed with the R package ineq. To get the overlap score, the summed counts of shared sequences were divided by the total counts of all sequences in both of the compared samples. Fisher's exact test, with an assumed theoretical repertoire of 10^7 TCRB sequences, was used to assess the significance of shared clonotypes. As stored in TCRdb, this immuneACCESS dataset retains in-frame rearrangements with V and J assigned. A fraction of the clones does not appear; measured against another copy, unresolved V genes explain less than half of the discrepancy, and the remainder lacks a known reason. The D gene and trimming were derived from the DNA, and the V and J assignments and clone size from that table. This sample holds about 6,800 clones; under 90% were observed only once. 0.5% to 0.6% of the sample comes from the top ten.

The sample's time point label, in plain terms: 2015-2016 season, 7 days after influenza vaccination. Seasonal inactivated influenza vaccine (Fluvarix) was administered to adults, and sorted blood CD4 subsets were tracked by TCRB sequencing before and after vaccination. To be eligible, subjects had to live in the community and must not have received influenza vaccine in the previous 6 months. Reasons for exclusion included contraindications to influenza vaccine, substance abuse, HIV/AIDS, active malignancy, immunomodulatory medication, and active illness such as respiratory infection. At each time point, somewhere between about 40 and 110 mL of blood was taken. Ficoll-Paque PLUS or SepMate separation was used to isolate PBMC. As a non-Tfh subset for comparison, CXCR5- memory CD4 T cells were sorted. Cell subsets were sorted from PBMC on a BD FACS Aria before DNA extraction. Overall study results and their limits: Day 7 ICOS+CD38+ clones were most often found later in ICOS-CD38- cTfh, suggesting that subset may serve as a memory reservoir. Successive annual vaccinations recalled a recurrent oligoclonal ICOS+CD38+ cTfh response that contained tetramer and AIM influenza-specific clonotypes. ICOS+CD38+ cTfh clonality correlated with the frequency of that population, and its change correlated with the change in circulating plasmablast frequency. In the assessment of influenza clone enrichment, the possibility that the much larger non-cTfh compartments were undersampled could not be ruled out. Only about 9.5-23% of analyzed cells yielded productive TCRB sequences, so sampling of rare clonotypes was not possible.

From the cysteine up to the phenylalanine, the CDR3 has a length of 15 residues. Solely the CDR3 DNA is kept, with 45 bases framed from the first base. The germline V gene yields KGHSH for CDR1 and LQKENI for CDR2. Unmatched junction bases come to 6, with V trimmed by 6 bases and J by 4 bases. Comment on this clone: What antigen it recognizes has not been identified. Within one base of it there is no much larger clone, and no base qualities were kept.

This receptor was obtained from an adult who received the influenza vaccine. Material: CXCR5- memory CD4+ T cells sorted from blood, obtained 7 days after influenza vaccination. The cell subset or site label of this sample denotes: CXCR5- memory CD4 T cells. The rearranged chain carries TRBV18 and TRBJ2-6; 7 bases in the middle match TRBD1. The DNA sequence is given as TGTGCCAGCTCGCGACAGGGCAGCGGGGCCAACGTCCTGACTTTC. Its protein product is CASSRQGSGANVLTF.